Below, 16 T cell receptor beta chains from the same sample are listed, as sequenced in a study of shared clonotypes between healthy human individuals (TCRdb year 2020). Receptors were amplified or captured by the immunoSEQ multiplex PCR assay. TCRdb took this table from immuneACCESS and kept in-frame rearrangements with V and J called. Such tables lack part of the clones; where checked against another copy, unresolved V genes explain under half of the gap, and the rest is unexplained. This sample holds roughly 1 million clones; around 75% were observed only once. The ten top clones hold about 1.5% of the sample. The sequenced sample was memory CD4+ T cells sorted from blood. Taken with the paper, the label for cell subset or site translates to: CD45RA-negative fraction. All receptors derive from a man between 18 and 29 years old in good health.

The chain is built from TRBV5-4 and TRBJ1-1; 8 positions match TRBD1. The germline V gene encodes CDR1 SGHNT and CDR2 YYREEE (reference sequence). V was pared by 4 bases and J by 4 bases, with 18 bases of the junction left unmatched. The CDR3 has 18 residues. In DNA form, the CDR3 reads TGTGCCAGCAGCGCAAAAGACAGGGGCCCCATGATGGGCACTGAAGCTTTCTTT. It yields the protein CASSAKDRGPMMGTEAFF.

CDR3 bases: TGTGCCAGCAGCCAGACTGCTGTAAGAACTGAAGCTTTCTTT. Amino acid sequence: CASSQTAVRTEAFF. The rearrangement joins TRBV7-9 to TRBJ1-1; D uncertain. In germline, CDR1 is SEHNR, CDR2 FQNEAQ (reference sequence). The CDR3 spans 14 residues. The V end lost 5 bases, the J end lost 5 bases, and 15 bases lay between the germline ends.

This sequence joins TRBV30 and TRBJ2-3, with TRBD2 as a possible D gene (6 bases). The V end was cut by 0 bases, the J end by 2 bases, with 12 bases between. CDR3 length: 15 amino acids. Germline V CDR1 and CDR2: GTSNPN, SVGIG (reference sequence). Here the CDR3 reads CAWSVRRGITDTQYF. The CDR3 DNA sequence: TGTGCCTGGAGTGTACGCCGGGGGATCACAGATACGCAGTATTTT.

The chain has TRBV18 and TRBJ2-7; 8 bases align to TRBD1. In germline, CDR1 is KGHSH, CDR2 LQKENI. V lost 3 bases to trimming and J lost 1 base; unmatched junction nucleotides: 8. The CDR3 covers 16 residues. Here the CDR3 DNA reads TGTGCCAGCTCACCTCTAGGACAGGGAGGTTCCTACGAGCAGTACTTC. Its translation: CASSPLGQGGSYEQYF.

Regarding this clone: The identical CDR3 is also encoded by other nucleotide sequences in the sample. The gene calls are TRBV18 and TRBJ1-1; D is undetermined. Looked up from germline, CDR1 is KGHSH and CDR2 is LQKENI. V lost 4 bases and J lost 1, with 7 bases in between. This CDR3 is built from 13 residues. Written as DNA, the CDR3 is TGTGCCAGCTCACAAGGGAGGAACACTGAAGCTTTCTTT. This codes for CASSQGRNTEAFF.

This chain joins TRBV6-1 and TRBJ2-7, with 10 nucleotides matching TRBD1. The CDR3 is 18 amino acids. From germline, CDR1 is MNHNS and CDR2 SASEGT. J gave up 4 bases and V 4 bases, and 16 bases lay outside the gene matches. CDR3 coding DNA: TGTGCCAGCAGTGGCTGGGACAGGGGCCAGCCAACCCCTTACGAGCAGTACTTC. This encodes CASSGWDRGQPTPYEQYF.

This clone came up a few times. The genes are TRBV7-9 and TRBJ2-5; unclear D gene. The CDR3 has 14 residues. Trimming cost V 1 base and J 2 bases, with 8 bases left between them. Per the germline V gene, CDR1 is SEHNR and CDR2 is FQNEAQ (reference sequence). Written as DNA, the CDR3 is TGTGCCAGCAGCTTAGGCGCCAGTCAAGAGACCCAGTACTTC. As protein: CASSLGASQETQYF.

The chain combines TRBV5-1 with TRBJ2-3; TRBD2 matches 11 bases. The V and J ends lost 4 bases and 1 base, in that order; junction bases with no gene match: 5. Per germline, CDR1 SGHRS and CDR2 YFSETQ. CDR3 size: 16 residues. The CDR3 here is CASSPPGLAGTDTQYF. CDR3 nucleotide sequence: TGCGCCAGCAGCCCTCCGGGACTAGCGGGCACAGATACGCAGTATTTT.

This sequence joins TRBV11-3 and TRBJ2-1, with a tentative D call TRBD1 (6 bases). V was trimmed by 5 bases and J by 8 bases, leaving 22 bases between them. Germline lookup yields CDR1 SGHNT and CDR2 YENEEA. CDR3 length: 16 amino acids. CDR3: CASSKGGSGIFDEQFF. For the CDR3, the DNA is TGTGCCAGCAGCAAAGGGGGTTCCGGGATATTTGATGAGCAGTTCTTC.

This clone was seen a handful of times. The chain is built from TRBV5-5 and TRBJ2-7; the match to TRBD2 covers 7 bases. Trimming at V came to 0 bases and at J to 3 bases, leaving 6 bases not matched to a gene. This CDR3 region has 15 residues. CDR1 is SGHKS and CDR2 is YYEKEE in the germline V gene (reference sequence). CDR3 bases: TGTGCCAGCAGCTTGGCCGGGGGGACCCGCTACGAGCAGTACTTC. It specifies CASSLAGGTRYEQYF. Supplemented by reference TRBV5-5 and TRBJ2-7, the full variable domain reads DAGVTQSPTHLIKTRGQQVTLRCSPISGHKSVSWYQQVLGQGPQFIFQYYEKEERGRGNFPDRFSARQFPNYSSELNVNALLLGDSALYLCASSLAGGTRYEQYFGPGTRLTVT.

The V gene is TRBV5-6, the J gene TRBJ1-2, with D possibly being TRBD1 (6 bases). This CDR3 has 14 amino acids. Trimming cost V 0 bases and J 7 bases, with 13 bases left between them. Germline V gene data show CDR1 as SGHDT and CDR2 as YYEEEE. CDR3 sequence (DNA): TGTGCCAGCAGCTTGGCTCAGGGGCAGGGTGGCTACACCTTC. Translation: CASSLAQGQGGYTF.

The gene calls are TRBV28 and TRBJ1-4, with D maybe TRBD1 (5 bases). CDR1 is MDHEN, CDR2 SYDVKM, per germline. The CDR3 runs to 15 residues. The germline V and J ends were trimmed by 2 bases and 0 bases, with 7 bases remaining between them. The DNA for the CDR3 is TGTGCCAGCAGTTTAGTGACAGCAACTAATGAAAAACTGTTTTTT. Its protein product is CASSLVTATNEKLFF.

This clone was counted at least ten times. The chain recombines TRBV10-2 with TRBJ1-2, with TRBD1 matching over 7 bases. CDR1 and CDR2 (germline): WSHSY, SAAADI. The length of the CDR3 is 12 residues. The V gene end was trimmed by 4 bases and the J gene end by 7 bases; junction bases not matched to a gene: 3. CDR3 sequence: CASSGQGLGYTF. DNA of the CDR3: TGCGCCAGCAGTGGACAGGGTCTTGGCTACACCTTC.

The chain combines TRBV5-1 with TRBJ1-1; D is ambiguous. CDR1 and CDR2 (germline): SGHRS, YFSETQ. V was trimmed by 3 bases and J by 4 bases, leaving 19 bases between them. This CDR3 is 16 amino acids long. The CDR3 nucleotides read TGCGCCAGCAGCTCCGGGTCGTCGATCGGGAGCACTGAAGCTTTCTTT. It is translated as CASSSGSSIGSTEAFF.

This clone was detected only once. The chain recombines TRBV4-1 with TRBJ2-7, with 10 nucleotides matching TRBD1. The CDR3 has 15 amino acids. CDR1 is MGHRA and CDR2 is YSYEKL in the germline V gene. V lost 4 bases and J lost 3; bases outside the gene matches: 6. The CDR3 DNA is TGCGCCAGCAGCCGAGGGACAGGGGTGTACTACGAGCAGTACTTC. This codes for CASSRGTGVYYEQYF.

The V gene is TRBV28, the J gene TRBJ2-7, with 9 bases lining up with TRBD1. The V gene's germline CDR1 is MDHEN and CDR2 SYDVKM. The CDR3 consists of 17 residues. After removal of 4 bases from V and 2 bases from J, the junction contained 12 bases not matched to a gene. The CDR3: CASSSSTETGGTYEQYF. The CDR3 DNA reads TGTGCCAGCAGTTCCTCCACCGAGACAGGGGGTACCTACGAGCAGTACTTC.